This T cell receptor beta chain was found in a study of graft-versus-host responses after intestinal transplantation. For the study at large: Each of the recipients got a multivisceral, liver-intestinal, or isolated intestinal transplant. Anti-thymocyte globulin served as induction for all recipients, who then took tacrolimus and steroids for about three years.

Study observations and caveats: Patients who carried graft-donor T cell macrochimerism also had high graft-versus-host to host-versus-graft clonal ratios in their allografts. GvH clones occurred in recipient marrow; some first appeared in ileum or blood.

The V gene's germline CDR1 is SGHTS and CDR2 YDEGEE. The CDR3 has 13 residues. For this clone: The antigen is undetermined. At one end, the junction sequence differs from germline, possibly due to a read error.

Some clones are missing from TCRdb's copy, which holds only in-frame ones; the method was immunoSEQ multiplex PCR. The sample holds around 90,000 clones; approximately 94% are singletons and the top ten take over 0.15%. Here the sequenced sample was unstimulated CD4+ T cells sorted from spleen or lymph node cells, taken before transplant. This TCR was sampled from a human donor who was the organ donor for an intestinal transplant. This chain connects TRBV5-8 to TRBJ1-1; the D is unclear. The CDR3 DNA is TGTGCCAGCACCCGCGATCCATCCGGGTTCCCCTTTTTT. Its protein is CASTRDPSGFPFF.